One sample yielded the 17 T cell receptor beta chains listed below, sequenced in a study of beta chain features in type 1 diabetes. cDNA synthesis used the whole RNA isolate, giving expressed TCRB sequences. Clones were read by immunoSEQ multiplex PCR, and TCRdb kept only the in-frame ones, dropping some. The sample records about 250,000 clones, around 14% being singletons. The sample taken for sequencing was naive CD4+ T cells from blood. The receptor set was obtained from a woman aged 40 to 50 in good health.

This rearrangement joins TRBV10-1 to TRBJ1-1; no firm D call. Germline CDR1 WNHNN, CDR2 SYGVQD (reference sequence). V was shortened by 4 bases and J by 6 bases, with 21 bases between the two germline ends. The CDR3 sequence is 16 residues long. This CDR3 reads CASSGAVFGGIAEAFF. The CDR3, as DNA: TGCGCCAGCAGTGGGGCGGTTTTCGGAGGCATCGCTGAAGCTTTCTTT.

The table lists this clone with a few counts. The V gene is TRBV14, the J gene TRBJ2-3; a possible D gene is TRBD1 (6 bases). The ends were cut back, 0 bases at V and 2 bases at J, with 12 bases in the middle. Germline V gene data show CDR1 as SGHDN and CDR2 as FVKESK. The CDR3 runs 16 residues. CDR3 DNA: TGTGCCAGCAGCCAAGATAGAGGGGGAGACACAGATACGCAGTATTTT. It is translated as CASSQDRGGDTDTQYF.

The genes are TRBV19 and TRBJ1-6, with TRBD1 as a possible D gene (5 bases). This CDR3 region has 14 residues. Looked up from germline, CDR1 is LNHDA and CDR2 is SQIVND (reference sequence). V was trimmed by 9 bases and J by 5 bases, leaving 14 bases between them. The CDR3 loop is CASSGGVHNSPLHF. CDR3 DNA: TGTGCCAGCTCCGGGGGGGTGCATAATTCACCCCTCCACTTT.

In DNA, the CDR3 is TGTGCCAGCAGCCATACAGGGCTCTCTGGAAACACCATATATTTT. It codes for CASSHTGLSGNTIYF. V is TRBV7-9 and J is TRBJ1-3, with D maybe TRBD1 (6 bases). CDR1 SEHNR and CDR2 FQNEAQ come from the germline V gene (reference sequence). V was clipped by 5 bases and J by 0 bases, with 11 bases between them. The CDR3 extends over 15 amino acids. The entire variable domain, with the rest obtained from reference TRBV7-9 and TRBJ1-3, is as follows: DTGVSQNPRHKITKRGQNVTFRCDPISEHNRLYWYRQTLGQGPEFLTYFQNEAQLEKSRLLSDRFSAERPKGSFSTLEIQRTEQGDSAMYLCASSHTGLSGNTIYFGEGSWLTVV.

The chain uses TRBV7-8 and TRBJ2-3; TRBD2 agrees at 11 bases. Germline CDR1 is SGHVS and CDR2 is FQNEAQ. With 5 bases clipped from V and 0 bases from J, the junction kept 7 bases outside the gene matches. The CDR3 runs 17 residues. This CDR3 reads CASSPRGTSGSTDTQYF. CDR3 coding DNA: TGTGCCAGCAGCCCTCGTGGGACTAGCGGAAGCACAGATACGCAGTATTTT.

The chain combines TRBV7-9 with TRBJ1-2, with 11 bases matching TRBD1. The germline V gene has CDR1 SEHNR and CDR2 FQNEAQ (reference sequence). The CDR3 loop spans 16 amino acids. V was clipped by 5 bases and J by 0 bases; unmatched bases: 5. In nucleotides, the CDR3 is TGTGCCAGCAGCATAGGGACAGGGGGAACTAACTATGGCTACACCTTC. It is translated as CASSIGTGGTNYGYTF.

This clone has just a few counts. The chain combines TRBV19 with TRBJ2-7, with 10 bases lining up with TRBD1. In germline, CDR1 is LNHDA, CDR2 SQIVND (reference sequence). After removal of 5 bases from V and 5 bases from J, the junction contained 9 bases not matched to a gene. This CDR3 spans 15 amino acids. CDR3 nucleotides: TGTGCCAGTAGTCCAACGACAGGGGGCAGGAACGAGCAGTACTTC. The encoded protein is CASSPTTGGRNEQYF.

The V call is TRBV7-2, the J call TRBJ1-5, with D possibly TRBD1 on 6 matching bases. The germline V gene encodes CDR1 SGHTA and CDR2 FQGNSA. This CDR3 region has 13 residues. V lost 8 bases and J 6 bases, leaving 14 bases between the germline ends. The CDR3 DNA reads as TGTGCCAGCGCCGGGGGGGCTGTTCAGCCCCAGCATTTT. Protein sequence: CASAGGAVQPQHF.

The chain employs TRBV11-2 and TRBJ2-1; the match to TRBD2 covers 8 bases. The trim removed 1 base at V and 7 bases at J, leaving 6 bases unmatched. Germline-derived CDR1 and CDR2 are SGHAT and FQNNGV. The CDR3 is made up of 15 amino acids. CDR3 amino acids: CASSLVRGAGNEQFF. In nucleotides, the CDR3 is TGTGCCAGCAGCTTAGTGCGGGGGGCGGGTAATGAGCAGTTCTTC. Full variable domain (outside the CDR3, taken from reference TRBV11-2 and TRBJ2-1): EAGVAQSPRYKIIEKRQSVAFWCNPISGHATLYWYQQILGQGPKLLIQFQNNGVVDDSQLPKDRFSAERLKGVDSTLKIQPAKLEDSAVYLCASSLVRGAGNEQFFGPGTRLTVL.

This clone turned up a few times. The V gene is TRBV15, the J gene TRBJ2-3; 10 nucleotides line up with TRBD2. The V gene end was trimmed by 5 bases and the J gene end by 1 base; junction bases not matched to a gene: 3. The germline CDR1 and CDR2 sequences are LNHNV and YYDKDF (reference sequence). The CDR3 spans 15 residues. In DNA, the CDR3 is TGTGCCACCAGCCCGAGCGGGGGGGGCACAGATACGCAGTATTTT. Residues: CATSPSGGGTDTQYF.

In DNA form, the CDR3 reads TGTGCCAGTAGTATTGGAGGCTCTGGGGCCAACGTCCTGACTTTC. This gives the protein CASSIGGSGANVLTF. The chain uses TRBV19 and TRBJ2-6, with a weak D call TRBD2 (5 bases). With 3 bases removed from V and 0 bases from J, the gap between germline ends came to 6 bases. Per the germline V gene, CDR1 is LNHDA and CDR2 is SQIVND (reference sequence). The CDR3 is 15 amino acids.

In this sample, this clone turned up a few times. The V and J genes are TRBV29-1 and TRBJ1-5, with D possibly being TRBD1 (6 bases). The CDR3 covers 13 residues. V lost 3 bases and J 4 bases, leaving 10 bases between the germline ends. Germline loops: CDR1 SQVTM, CDR2 ANQGSEA. CDR3 sequence reads: CSVETGQNQPQHF. CDR3 in DNA: TGCAGCGTTGAGACAGGACAGAATCAGCCCCAGCATTTT.

This clone was seen more than once but under ten times. V and J are TRBV6-6 and TRBJ1-1; D perhaps matches TRBD1 (5 bases). With 5 bases removed from V and 5 bases from J, the gap between germline ends came to 9 bases. This CDR3 is built from 12 residues. Looked up from germline, CDR1 is MNHNY and CDR2 is SVGAGI (reference sequence). The CDR3 reads CASSGGGTEAFF. The CDR3 bases are TGTGCCAGCAGTGGGGGAGGGACTGAAGCTTTCTTT.

This clone has more than one count but fewer than ten. The V and J genes are TRBV7-9 and TRBJ2-6, with D perhaps TRBD2 (5 bases). Trimming took off 2 bases at V and 9 bases at J, with 8 bases between the two ends. The CDR3 has 13 amino acids. The germline gives CDR1 SEHNR, CDR2 FQNEAQ (reference sequence). This chain's CDR3 is CASSLWGDNVLTF. The DNA for the CDR3 is TGTGCCAGCAGCTTATGGGGAGACAACGTCCTGACTTTC.

The chain employs TRBV6-6 and TRBJ2-3; no firm D call. Per the germline V gene, CDR1 is MNHNY and CDR2 is SVGAGI (reference sequence). The CDR3 consists of 13 residues. Trimming left V 5 bases short and J 2 bases short, with 8 bases between. The CDR3 nucleotides are TGTGCCAGCAGTCACGGTCCCACAGATACGCAGTATTTT. It is translated as CASSHGPTDTQYF.

There are a few counts of this clone. J is TRBJ2-7 and V is TRBV2; TRBD1 aligns across 7 bases. Germline V gives CDR1 SNHLY, CDR2 FYNNEI. Trimming at V came to 7 bases and at J to 2 bases, leaving 8 bases not matched to a gene. This CDR3 region has 14 residues. The CDR3 reads CASKRDQGAYEQYF. CDR3 nucleotides: TGTGCCAGCAAAAGGGACCAGGGGGCCTACGAGCAGTACTTC.

This clone was detected a few times. The identical CDR3 is also encoded by other nucleotide sequences in the sample. This sequence joins TRBV9 and TRBJ2-3, with D possibly being TRBD1 (5 bases). In germline, CDR1 is SGDLS, CDR2 YYNGEE. V was trimmed by 4 bases and J by 0 bases, leaving 15 bases between them. The CDR3 has 16 residues. DNA of the CDR3: TGTGCCAGCAGCCCCAAGGGGCAGCCTAGCACAGATACGCAGTATTTT. The encoded protein is CASSPKGQPSTDTQYF.